Listed below are T cell receptor beta chains from one sample, sequenced in a study of blood T cell repertoires in COVID-19. Some clones are missing from TCRdb's copy, which holds only in-frame ones; the method was immunoSEQ multiplex PCR. The sample comprises around 30,000 clones, approximately 90% of which are singletons, and approximately 5% rests with the top ten. Material: peripheral blood. The receptors were sampled from a human donor in a cohort sampled during active COVID-19. Each CDR3 is given without its conserved first and last residue. Clone size is given for some rows only: seen once, a few or many times, or a class if the clone is expanded.

j_call v_call clone_size cdr3_aa
TRBJ1-1 TRBV7-9 - ASSPSDLEAF
TRBJ2-5 TRBV30 - AWSVESGRGETQY
TRBJ2-2 TRBV13 few ASSPTLSGTGELF
TRBJ1-1 TRBV7-2 - ASRSDWSLNTEAF
TRBJ2-2 TRBV4-2 once AGSQEGGTNTGELF
TRBJ2-1 TRBV10-3 - AISPVAGGGVSSYNEQF
TRBJ1-3 TRBV6-6 - ASSSHDRAGNTIY
TRBJ2-1 TRBV7-2 - ASSFVGLAGNEQF
TRBJ2-3 TRBV7-9 once ASSFGTSTDTQY
TRBJ1-5 TRBV28 - ASRPGGQGGNQPQH
TRBJ2-6 TRBV3-1/TRBV3-2 - ASSQVGLASPSGANVLT
TRBJ1-4 TRBV5-1 - ASSGGTGEGEKLF
TRBJ2-2 TRBV7-2 - ASSLVSGGNTGELF
TRBJ2-3 TRBV27 once ASSSDHGLAGVMTDTQY
TRBJ1-1 TRBV27 - ASSLSTGGLNTEAF
TRBJ1-3 TRBV19 - ASTGRGRAGNTIY
TRBJ1-5 TRBV7-9 - ASSLGGNHQPQH
TRBJ1-4 TRBV28 - ASSPSGPNEKLF
TRBJ1-3 TRBV11-3 - ASSLSQGASGNTIY
TRBJ1-5 TRBV12-3/TRBV12-4 - ASSFKEGQPQH
TRBJ1-1 TRBV25-1 - ASSAPERLNTEAF
TRBJ2-3 TRBV7-2 - ASSLAGTVFTDTQY
TRBJ1-1 TRBV7-8 - ASSLRGQYTEAF
TRBJ2-1 TRBV7-2 - ASSLVPSRGNEQF
TRBJ2-5 TRBV19 - ASSILGGETQY
TRBJ1-6 TRBV4-1 - ASSQGAEYNSPLH
TRBJ1-4 TRBV23-1 - ASIFPGKLF
TRBJ2-5 TRBV7-6 once ASSLASSGTETQY
TRBJ2-1 TRBV5-1 - ASSRDRGNEQF
TRBJ1-4 TRBV6-5 - ASAGQFATNEKLF
TRBJ2-4 TRBV28 - ASSLPGGGTKNIQY
TRBJ1-5 TRBV21-1 - ASKGARQPQH